This TCR beta chain was observed in a study of sequential checkpoint blockade in melanoma. Study background: Patients were randomized 1:1 to nivolumab-then-ipilimumab or ipilimumab-then-nivolumab first-line.

The length of the CDR3 is 15 residues. With V trimmed by 3 bases and J by 6 bases, 11 bases remained unmatched. The germline CDR1 and CDR2 sequences are SQVTM and ANQGSEA. Produced via immunoSEQ multiplex PCR; TCRdb's table is partial and in-frame only. Of about 13,000 clones in the sample, less than 85% were seen once. Treatment given: randomized to nivolumab then ipilimumab (arm A) or the reverse (arm B). This rearrangement joins TRBV29-1 to TRBJ2-3; 8 bases map to TRBD1. This receptor was obtained from a human patient with melanoma. Some clones in this sample may be carry-over from other donors' samples. The starting material was CD8+ T cells sorted from blood (inferred from file names), obtained from a patient given nivolumab and ipilimumab in sequence. For the CDR3, the DNA is TGCAGCGTTGATGGTCTGGGACAGGTATTCGATACGCAGTATTTT. Its protein product is CSVDGLGQVFDTQYF.